This TCR beta chain was recorded in a study of blood T cell repertoires in COVID-19. Study at large: Italy, Spain and the United States were the sources of the convalescent and acute COVID-19 samples. Sample material is recorded as cDNA or gDNA derived from T cells, B-cell-depleted T cells, or PBMCs.

As handled by the study authors: Amplification with reference gene primers provided the estimates of nucleated cell counts. Using immunoSEQ multiplex PCR, the repertoire was profiled, and TCRdb retains in-frame clones only, with some absent. Clone size and the V and J calls come from that table; the DNA yielded D and trimming. The sample records around 100,000 clones, roughly 90% being singletons. The CDR3 covers 16 residues. Trimming took off 4 bases at V and 4 bases at J, with 14 bases between the two ends. Per the germline V gene, CDR1 is LGHDT and CDR2 is YNNKEL (reference sequence). This clone appeared a single time.

The chain employs TRBV3-1 (or the pseudogene TRBV3-2) and TRBJ2-6; D is possibly TRBD1 (6 bases). This TCR derives from a woman aged 80 or over in a cohort sampled during active COVID-19. The sequencing input was peripheral blood. The CDR3 protein is CASSRNPGAGANVLTF. The DNA for the CDR3 is TGTGCCAGCAGCCGGAATCCAGGGGCCGGGGCCAACGTCCTGACTTTC.